This TCR beta chain was sequenced in a study of shared clonotypes between healthy human individuals. As for the study in general: Participating donors consisted of a couple of women and three men aged 18 to 49. Study findings and constraints: Among a few donors, roughly 5% of naive CD4 clonotypes were found in common.

Here immunoSEQ multiplex PCR was the method, and the copy in TCRdb shows in-frame clones only, minus some. In the table there are hundreds of thousands of clones, around 73% of which are singletons. Note on this clone: Its target is unknown.

This CDR3 is built from 16 residues. V was pared by 1 base and J by 7 bases, with 20 bases between. CDR1 and CDR2 from the germline V gene are MNHNS and SASEGT. Sequences were obtained from memory CD4+ T cells sorted from blood. As for subset: CD45RA-negative fraction. The rearrangement joins TRBV6-1 to TRBJ2-7, with D unclear. The receptor was isolated from a woman in her 30s in good health. CDR3 protein: CASSEGGPARLLEQYF. DNA for the CDR3: TGTGCCAGCAGTGAAGGTGGCCCGGCCAGGCTCCTAGAGCAGTACTTC.